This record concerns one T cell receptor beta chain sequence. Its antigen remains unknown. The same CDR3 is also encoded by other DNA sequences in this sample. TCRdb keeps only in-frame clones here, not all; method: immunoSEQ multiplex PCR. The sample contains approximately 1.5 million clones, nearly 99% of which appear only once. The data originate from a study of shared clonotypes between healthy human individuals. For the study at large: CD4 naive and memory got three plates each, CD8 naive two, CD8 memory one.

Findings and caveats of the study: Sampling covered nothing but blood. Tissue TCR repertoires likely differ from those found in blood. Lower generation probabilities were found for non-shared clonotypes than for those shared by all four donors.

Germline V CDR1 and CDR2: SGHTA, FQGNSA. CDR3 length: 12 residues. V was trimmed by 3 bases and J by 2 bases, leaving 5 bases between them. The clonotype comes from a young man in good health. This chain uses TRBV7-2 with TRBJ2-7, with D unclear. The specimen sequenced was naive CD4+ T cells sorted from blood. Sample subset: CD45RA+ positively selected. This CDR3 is CASSLVTYEQYF. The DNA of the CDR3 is TGTGCCAGCAGCTTGGTTACCTACGAGCAGTACTTC.